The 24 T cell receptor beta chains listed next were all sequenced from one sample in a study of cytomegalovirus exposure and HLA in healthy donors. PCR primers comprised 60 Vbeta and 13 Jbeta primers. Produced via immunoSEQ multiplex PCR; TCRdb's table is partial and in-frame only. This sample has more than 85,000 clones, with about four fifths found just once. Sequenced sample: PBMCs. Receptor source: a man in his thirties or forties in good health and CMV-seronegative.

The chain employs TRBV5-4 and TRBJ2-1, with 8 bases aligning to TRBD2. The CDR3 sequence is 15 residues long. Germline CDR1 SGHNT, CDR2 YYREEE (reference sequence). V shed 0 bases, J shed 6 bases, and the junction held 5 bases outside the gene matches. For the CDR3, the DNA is TGTGCCAGCAGCTTGGCGGGGCTAGCGGGCAATGAGCAGTTCTTC. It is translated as CASSLAGLAGNEQFF. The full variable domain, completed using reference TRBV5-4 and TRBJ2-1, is ETGVTQSPTHLIKTRGQQVTLRCSSQSGHNTVSWYQQALGQGPQFIFQYYREEENGRGNFPPRFSGLQFPNYSSELNVNALELDDSALYLCASSLAGLAGNEQFFGPGTRLTVL.

CDR3 sequence: CASSSDRRPYEQYF. The CDR3 bases are TGTGCCAGCAGCTCCGACAGGCGCCCCTACGAGCAGTACTTC. The chain recombines TRBV7-9 with TRBJ2-7; possibly TRBD1 for D (6 bases). V gave up 4 bases and J gave up 2 bases, with 12 bases separating them. The CDR3 is 14 amino acids. Germline CDR1 reads SEHNR; CDR2 reads FQNEAQ (reference sequence).

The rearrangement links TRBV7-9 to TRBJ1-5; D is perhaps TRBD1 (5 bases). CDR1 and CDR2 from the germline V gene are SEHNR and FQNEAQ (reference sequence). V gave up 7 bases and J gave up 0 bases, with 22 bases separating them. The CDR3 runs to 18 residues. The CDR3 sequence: CASIPWGGPNYSNQPQHF. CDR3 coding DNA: TGTGCCAGCATACCCTGGGGGGGTCCCAATTATAGCAATCAGCCCCAGCATTTT.

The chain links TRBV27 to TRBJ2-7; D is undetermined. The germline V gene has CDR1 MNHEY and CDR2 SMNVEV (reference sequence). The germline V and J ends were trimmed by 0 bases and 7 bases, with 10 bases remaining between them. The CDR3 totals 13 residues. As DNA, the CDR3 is TGTGCCAGCAGTTTATCTCGGGTCGGAGAGCAGTACTTC. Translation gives CASSLSRVGEQYF.

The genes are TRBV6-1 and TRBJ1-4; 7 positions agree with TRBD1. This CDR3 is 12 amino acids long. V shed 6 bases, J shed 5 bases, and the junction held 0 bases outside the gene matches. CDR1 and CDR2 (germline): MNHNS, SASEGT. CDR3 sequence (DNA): TGTGCCAGCAGACAGGGGAATGAAAAACTGTTTTTT. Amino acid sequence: CASRQGNEKLFF.

DNA for the CDR3: TGTGCCAGCTCCCCCCCGGTGGACACAACCGATGGCTACACCTTC. Its protein product is CASSPPVDTTDGYTF. The chain combines TRBV18 with TRBJ1-2; possible D gene TRBD1, 5 bases. This CDR3 comprises 15 residues. V lost 6 bases to trimming and J lost 6 bases, with 20 bases between them. Germline V CDR1 and CDR2: KGHSH, LQKENI.

CDR3 sequence reads: CASSTLTGGNTGELFF. The DNA for the CDR3 is TGTGCCAGCAGCACCTTGACAGGGGGTAACACCGGGGAGCTGTTTTTT. V and J are TRBV9 and TRBJ2-2; 9 nucleotides agree with TRBD1. The CDR3 spans 16 residues. Germline trimming cut 4 bases from V and 2 bases from J; bases unmatched to any gene: 6. Germline CDR1 and CDR2: SGDLS and YYNGEE.

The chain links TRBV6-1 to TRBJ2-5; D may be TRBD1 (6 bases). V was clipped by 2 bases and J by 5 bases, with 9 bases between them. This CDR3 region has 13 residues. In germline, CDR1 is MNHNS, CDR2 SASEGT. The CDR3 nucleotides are TGTGCCAGCAGTGAAACAGGGACCGAGACCCAGTACTTC. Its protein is CASSETGTETQYF.

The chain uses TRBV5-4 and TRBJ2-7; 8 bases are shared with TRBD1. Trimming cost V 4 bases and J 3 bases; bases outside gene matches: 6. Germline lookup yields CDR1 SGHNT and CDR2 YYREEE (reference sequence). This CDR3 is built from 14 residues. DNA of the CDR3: TGTGCCAGCAGCCTGGGACAGGTAGACTACGAGCAGTACTTC. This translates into CASSLGQVDYEQYF. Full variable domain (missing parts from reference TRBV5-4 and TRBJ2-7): ETGVTQSPTHLIKTRGQQVTLRCSSQSGHNTVSWYQQALGQGPQFIFQYYREEENGRGNFPPRFSGLQFPNYSSELNVNALELDDSALYLCASSLGQVDYEQYFGPGTRLTVT.

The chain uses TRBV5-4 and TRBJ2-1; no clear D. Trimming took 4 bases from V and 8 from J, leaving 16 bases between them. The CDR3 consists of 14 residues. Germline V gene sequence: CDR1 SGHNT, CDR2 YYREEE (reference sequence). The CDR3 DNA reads TGTGCCAGCAGCCCGAACTTAGAAAACGATGAGCAGTTCTTC. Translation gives CASSPNLENDEQFF.

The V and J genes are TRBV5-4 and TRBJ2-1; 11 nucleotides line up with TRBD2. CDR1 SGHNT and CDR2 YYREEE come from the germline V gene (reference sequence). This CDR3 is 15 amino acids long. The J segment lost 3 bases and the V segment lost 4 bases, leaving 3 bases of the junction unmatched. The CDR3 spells CASSPGTSGYNEQFF. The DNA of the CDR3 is TGTGCCAGCAGCCCCGGGACTAGCGGCTACAATGAGCAGTTCTTC.

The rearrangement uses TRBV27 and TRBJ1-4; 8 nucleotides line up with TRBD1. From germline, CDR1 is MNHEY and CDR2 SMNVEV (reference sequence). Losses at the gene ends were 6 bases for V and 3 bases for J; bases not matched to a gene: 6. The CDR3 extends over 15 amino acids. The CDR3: CASSDRGTANEKLFF. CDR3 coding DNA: TGTGCCAGCAGCGACAGGGGTACAGCTAATGAAAAACTGTTTTTT.

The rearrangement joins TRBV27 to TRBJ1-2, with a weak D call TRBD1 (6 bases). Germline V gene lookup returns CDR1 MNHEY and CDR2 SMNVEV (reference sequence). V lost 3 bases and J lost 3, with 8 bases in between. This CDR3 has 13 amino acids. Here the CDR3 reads CASSFRGYYGYTF. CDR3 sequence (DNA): TGTGCCAGCAGTTTCAGGGGTTACTATGGCTACACCTTC.

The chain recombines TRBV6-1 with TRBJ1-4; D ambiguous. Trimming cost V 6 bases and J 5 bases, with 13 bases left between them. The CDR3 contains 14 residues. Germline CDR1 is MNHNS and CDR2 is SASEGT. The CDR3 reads CASRQRGRNEKLFF. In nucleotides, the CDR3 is TGTGCCAGCAGACAGAGAGGGAGGAATGAAAAACTGTTTTTT.

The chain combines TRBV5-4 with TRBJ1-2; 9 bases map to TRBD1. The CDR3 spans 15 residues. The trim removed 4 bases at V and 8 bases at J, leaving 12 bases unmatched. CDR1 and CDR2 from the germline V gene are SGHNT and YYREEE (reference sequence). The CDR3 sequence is CASSVLRDRVSGYTF. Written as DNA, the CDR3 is TGTGCCAGCAGCGTCCTCCGGGACAGGGTTAGCGGCTACACCTTC.

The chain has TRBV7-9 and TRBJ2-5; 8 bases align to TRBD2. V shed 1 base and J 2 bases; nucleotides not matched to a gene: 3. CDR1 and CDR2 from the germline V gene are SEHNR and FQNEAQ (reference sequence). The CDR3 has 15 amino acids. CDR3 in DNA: TGTGCCAGCAGCTTAGTCCTAGCGGGTCAAGAGACCCAGTACTTC. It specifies CASSLVLAGQETQYF.

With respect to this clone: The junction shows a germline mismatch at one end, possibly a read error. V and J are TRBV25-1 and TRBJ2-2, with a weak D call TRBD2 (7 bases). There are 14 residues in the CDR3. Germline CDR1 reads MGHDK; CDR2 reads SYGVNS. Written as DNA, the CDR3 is TGTGCCAGCAGTGAGACGGGACGAGGGGGGGGGCTGTTTTTT. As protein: CASSETGRGGGLFF.

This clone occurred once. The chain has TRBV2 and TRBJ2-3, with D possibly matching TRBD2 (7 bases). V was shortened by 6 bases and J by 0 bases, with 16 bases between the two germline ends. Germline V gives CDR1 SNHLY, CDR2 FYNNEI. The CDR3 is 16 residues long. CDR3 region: CASRIRGAASTDTQYF. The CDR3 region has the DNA TGTGCCAGCAGGATACGGGGGGCAGCTAGCACAGATACGCAGTATTTT.

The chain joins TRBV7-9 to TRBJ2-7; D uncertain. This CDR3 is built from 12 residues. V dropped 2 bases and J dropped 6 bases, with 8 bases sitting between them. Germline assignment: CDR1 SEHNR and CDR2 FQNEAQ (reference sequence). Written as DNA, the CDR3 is TGTGCCAGCAGCTTAATCTATTCCGAGCAGTACTTC. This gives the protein CASSLIYSEQYF.

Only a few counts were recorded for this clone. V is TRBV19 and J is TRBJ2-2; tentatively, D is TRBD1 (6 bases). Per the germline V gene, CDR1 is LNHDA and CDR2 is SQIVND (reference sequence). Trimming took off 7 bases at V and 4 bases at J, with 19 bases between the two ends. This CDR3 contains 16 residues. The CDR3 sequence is CASKKAGNRATGELFF. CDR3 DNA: TGTGCCAGTAAGAAGGCTGGAAACAGGGCCACCGGGGAGCTGTTTTTT. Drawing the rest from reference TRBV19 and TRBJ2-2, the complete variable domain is DGGITQSPKYLFRKEGQNVTLSCEQNLNHDAMYWYRQDPGQGLRLIYYSQIVNDFQKGDIAEGYSVSREKKESFPLTVTSAQKNPTAFYLCASKKAGNRATGELFFGEGSRLTVL.

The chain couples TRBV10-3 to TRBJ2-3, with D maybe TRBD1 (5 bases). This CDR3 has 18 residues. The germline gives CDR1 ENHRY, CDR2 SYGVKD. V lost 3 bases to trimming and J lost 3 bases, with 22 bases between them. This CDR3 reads CAISDLVGGQGLTDTQYF. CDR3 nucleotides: TGTGCCATCAGTGATCTAGTCGGTGGGCAGGGTCTTACAGATACGCAGTATTTT.

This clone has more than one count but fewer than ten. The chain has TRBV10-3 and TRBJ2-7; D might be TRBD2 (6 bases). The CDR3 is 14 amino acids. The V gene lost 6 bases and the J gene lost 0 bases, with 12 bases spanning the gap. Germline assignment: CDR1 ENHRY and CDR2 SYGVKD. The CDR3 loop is CAIREGLPSYEQYF. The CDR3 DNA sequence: TGTGCCATCAGGGAGGGACTGCCCTCCTACGAGCAGTACTTC.

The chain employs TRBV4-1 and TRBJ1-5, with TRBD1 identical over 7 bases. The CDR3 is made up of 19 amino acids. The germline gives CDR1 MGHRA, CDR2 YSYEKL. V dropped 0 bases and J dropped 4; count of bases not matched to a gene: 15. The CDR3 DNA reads TGCGCCAGCAGCCAAGACCTGGGCCCCCGACAGGGTTTTAATCAGCCCCAGCATTTT. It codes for CASSQDLGPRQGFNQPQHF.

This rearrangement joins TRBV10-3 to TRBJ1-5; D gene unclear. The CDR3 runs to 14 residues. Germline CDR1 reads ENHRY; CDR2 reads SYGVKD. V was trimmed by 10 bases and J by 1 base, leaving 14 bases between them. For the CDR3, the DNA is TGTGCCACGTCGGCGGGTAGGAGCAATCAGCCCCAGCATTTT. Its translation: CATSAGRSNQPQHF.